The clone carrying this T cell receptor (beta chain) has just a few counts. Its antigen is undetermined. The data are from a study of early T cells in non-severe SARS-CoV-2 infection. About the study: The authors sequenced bulk RNA from unsorted whole blood, leaving chains unpaired.

Study-wide points: Matching results from VDJdb favored anti-spike CD8 responses, leaving private and CD4 specificities undetected.

V shed 5 bases and J shed 5 bases, with 16 bases lying between them. Germline V lookup: CDR1 DFQATT, CDR2 SNEGSKA (reference sequence). This CDR3 comprises 14 residues. Unique molecular identifiers (one per individual cDNA molecule) were attached. TCRdb itself ran the 5' RACE reads through MiXCR, one entry per CDR3 protein. The sample holds around 99,000 distinct CDR3 sequences, 16% seen once. The chain is built from TRBV20-1 and TRBJ2-1; D is perhaps TRBD2 (6 bases). This sample comprised whole blood, obtained at baseline. This TCR derives from an adult who was a healthcare worker with PCR-confirmed SARS-CoV-2 infection or an uninfected control (not recorded which). For the CDR3, the DNA is TGCAGTGCTCAGCCGGGACTTCGTCACAATGAGCAGTTCTTC. Translation: CSAQPGLRHNEQFF.